One sample yielded the 3 T cell receptor beta chains listed below, sequenced in a study of blood T cell repertoires in COVID-19. Measured with immunoSEQ multiplex PCR; TCRdb has only the in-frame clones, and not every one. The data contain tens of thousands of clones, over 65% of them singletons. Material for sequencing was peripheral blood. These receptors all come from a man in his forties or fifties with active or convalescent COVID-19.

This clone was recorded a few times. The V call is TRBV25-1, the J call TRBJ1-2, with D hard to call. Germline CDR1 is MGHDK and CDR2 is SYGVNS. There are 13 residues in the CDR3. Trimming took 3 bases from V and 2 from J, leaving 7 bases between them. The CDR3 reads CASSDSRNYGYTF. CDR3 DNA sequence: TGTGCCAGCAGTGACAGCAGGAACTATGGCTACACCTTC.

The rearrangement links TRBV3-1 (or the pseudogene TRBV3-2) to TRBJ1-2; D uncertain. This CDR3 has 14 amino acids. V gave up 2 bases and J gave up 6 bases, with 13 bases separating them. CDR1 is LGHDT, CDR2 YNNKEL, per germline (reference sequence). The CDR3, as DNA: TGTGCCAGCAGCCAACGGGCGGGTGAGGATGGCTACACCTTC. As protein: CASSQRAGEDGYTF.

J is TRBJ2-1 and V is TRBV5-1; perhaps TRBD1 as D (7 bases). Deletions cut 4 bases from V and 8 bases from J, with 19 bases between. This CDR3 spans 15 amino acids. The germline V gene encodes CDR1 SGHRS and CDR2 YFSETQ. CDR3 amino acids: CASSRSRGVEDEQFF. In DNA, the CDR3 is TGCGCCAGCAGCAGATCCAGGGGGGTGGAGGATGAGCAGTTCTTC.